These T cell receptor beta chains were read from a single sample in a study of early T cells in non-severe SARS-CoV-2 infection. A single record per CDR3 protein comes from TCRdb applying MiXCR to the 5' RACE reads. There are about 70,000 distinct CDR3 sequences in the sample; about 14% occur only once, and approximately 3.8% lies in the top ten. The sample here was whole blood, taken at baseline. Receptors were obtained from an adult who was a healthcare worker with PCR-confirmed SARS-CoV-2 infection or an uninfected control (not recorded which). CDR3s leave out the opening cysteine and the closing phenylalanine or tryptophan.

V gene	CDR3 length	CDR3 protein
TRBV29-1	11	SAGTGGYNEQF
TRBV20-1	12	SARGTGNANVLT
TRBV20-1	13	SALPQVGPTDTQY
TRBV28	17	ASQSGLAGGNWAKNIQY
TRBV24-1	12	ATSDLQGTGELF
TRBV20-1	12	SAPQGEGSNEQF
TRBV27	13	ASSPRTGEASPLH
TRBV13	11	ASSPGGTYEQY
TRBV28	14	ASSLPGQGRWTEAF
TRBV28	12	ASSLAPAGTEQY
TRBV5-1	12	ASSLGPDRETQY
TRBV28	12	ASSKQGAGGELF
TRBV15	14	ATSSLGSGAHNEQF
TRBV5-1	12	ASSLSSGQETQY
TRBV6-1	12	ASSEGGSNYGYT
TRBV7-3	15	ASSFNPGLASYNEQF
TRBV12-5	12	ASGLDGLHTEAF
TRBV20-1	12	SASTWTETFEAF
TRBV27	14	ASSLRGGRASGEQF
TRBV28	14	ASSLLSGRQTDTQY
TRBV12-3/TRBV12-4	12	ASSTGTQFYEQY
TRBV20-1	10	SAGRTNQPQH
TRBV5-1	13	ASSLDLRGVTEAF
TRBV7-2	16	ASSLVASGAPSQETQY
TRBV29-1	11	SVAHTGATEAF
TRBV12-3/TRBV12-4	9	ATNRGDEQF
TRBV9	14	ASSVEGRSNTGELF
TRBV24-1	11	ATSEPSVSTQY
TRBV6-1	14	AGEGLAGSRRGEQF
TRBV6-6	14	ASSYSPRRVNTEAF
TRBV10-3	15	AISEKTLGVATGELF
TRBV29-1	14	SVERSSGISYNEQF
TRBV5-1	14	ASSPQRGAGANVLT
TRBV5-1	12	ASSTETPTDTQY
TRBV27	11	ASRPGQHQPQH
TRBV20-1	12	SAPDRASTDTQY
TRBV19	12	ASRRTATQETQY
TRBV4-2	13	ASSLRDTVDYEQY
TRBV4-2	15	ASSQARGTSVQETQY
TRBV20-1	9	SANSNYGYT
TRBV29-1	10	SVEDRADEQY
TRBV18	12	ASSPRTESYEQY
TRBV20-1	13	SAPSGRSAKNIQY
TRBV12-3/TRBV12-4	11	ASSFWGHETQY